The T cell receptor beta chain under discussion was sequenced for a study of OX40 agonist ivuxolimab in advanced cancers. Study-wide context: With a range of roughly 23 to 90, age averaged approximately 60 years, and around 83% were male.

TCRdb's copy holds only in-frame clones and misses some; the assay was immunoSEQ multiplex PCR. Here the sample spans approximately 72,000 clones, 88% being singletons. This CDR3 is built from 14 residues. CDR1 and CDR2 from the germline V gene are MDHEN and SYDVKM. V gave up 3 bases and J gave up 5 bases, with 13 bases separating them. General study results and limits: Among T cells, CD8+ cells averaged more expanded clones than CD4+ cells.

As for this clone: The antigen is undetermined.

The chain employs TRBV28 and TRBJ1-2; a possible D gene is TRBD1 (5 bases). The clonotype comes from an adult with an advanced solid tumor such as melanoma, head and neck, liver or kidney cancer. Sample: CD4+ or CD8+ T cells sorted from blood, taken in a trial of the OX40 agonist ivuxolimab. The DNA for the CDR3 is TGTGCCAGCAGTTTGAACGTCAAGGGGTATGGCTACACCTTC. Amino acid sequence: CASSLNVKGYGYTF.